The sample holds a few counts of the clone carrying this T cell receptor (beta chain). The antigen is unknown. The CDR3 runs 13 residues. Trimming took 8 bases from V and 9 from J, leaving 20 bases between them. Germline V CDR1 and CDR2: MNHEY, SVGAGI. These data are taken from a study of T cells after yellow fever vaccination. Study observations and caveats: Clonotypes found in both CD4 and CD8 compartments made up a small share. The bulk population could contribute abundant contaminating clonotypes to FACS-sorted repertoires.

TCRdb passed the 5' RACE reads through MiXCR, listing each CDR3 protein once. Here the sample spans about 340,000 distinct CDR3 sequences, around 13% being singletons. The source was CD4+ T cells sorted from PBMCs, collected 15 days after the yellow fever booster vaccination. This clonotype originated in a man aged 18 to 29 who received the YFV17D yellow fever vaccine. This chain links TRBV6-5 with TRBJ2-7; no clear D. The CDR3 coding sequence is TGTGCCAGCGGAGCACCCGGTTTAGGCCGGCAGTACTTC. Residues: CASGAPGLGRQYF.